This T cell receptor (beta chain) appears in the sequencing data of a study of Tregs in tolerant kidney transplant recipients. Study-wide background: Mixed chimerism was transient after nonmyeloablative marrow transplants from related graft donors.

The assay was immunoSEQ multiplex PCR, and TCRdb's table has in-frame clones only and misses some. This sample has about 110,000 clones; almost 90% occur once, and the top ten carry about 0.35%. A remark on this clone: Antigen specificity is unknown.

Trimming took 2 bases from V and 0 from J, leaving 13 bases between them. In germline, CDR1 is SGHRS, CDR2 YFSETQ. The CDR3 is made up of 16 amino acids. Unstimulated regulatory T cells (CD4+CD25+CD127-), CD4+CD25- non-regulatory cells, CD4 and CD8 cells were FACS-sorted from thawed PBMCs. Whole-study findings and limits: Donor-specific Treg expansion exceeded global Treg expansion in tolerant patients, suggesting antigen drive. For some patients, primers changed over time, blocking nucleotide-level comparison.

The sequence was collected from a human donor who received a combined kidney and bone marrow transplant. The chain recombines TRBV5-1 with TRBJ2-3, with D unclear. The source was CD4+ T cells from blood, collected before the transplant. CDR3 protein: CASSLYSQSSTDTQYF. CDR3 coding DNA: TGCGCCAGCAGCTTATATTCACAGTCAAGCACAGATACGCAGTATTTT.